This T cell receptor beta chain is drawn from a study of blood T cells in healthy people across ages (dated by TCRdb to 2013 to 2016). Regarding the study in general: In model experiments, template switching captured roughly one uniquely barcoded TCR beta cDNA molecule for every two T cells. The study measured age-related changes in TCR beta repertoire diversity using deep sequencing normalized with unique cDNA molecular identifiers. Four age groups were formed from the donors: young (average approximately 15 years), middle-aged (roughly 38), aged (more than 55) and long-lived (less than 85). The study analyzed two additional independent replicas of 1 million unique cDNA reads from the same blood draw for two donors, one aged 18 to 30 and one aged 80 or older. To avoid experimental bias, donors of different ages were distributed randomly across sequencing lanes.

Comment on this clonotype: The target of this receptor is not known. No base-level quality is on record; no much larger clone is a single base apart.

The library was obtained by 5' RACE. TCRdb lists the instrument as Illumina HiSeq 2500. A second PCR of roughly 6 to 11 cycles was performed with a sample-barcoded 5' primer and a J-beta primer mix. A unique molecular identifier was introduced onto each TCR beta cDNA molecule by a template-switch 5' adaptor carrying 12 random nucleotides. At least 2.5 million CDR3-containing paired-end reads were obtained from each sample. First-strand cDNA synthesis was performed from all RNA using the Mint cDNA synthesis kit, with priming by a TRBC-specific oligonucleotide. Following uracil-DNA glycosylase treatment, a first 18-cycle PCR with universal primers M1SS and BC2_uni_R was performed on all cDNA. The source study handled its data this way. For normalization, 1 million high-quality reads were randomly selected from each sample, with every read carrying a distinct molecular identifier. Reads sharing molecular identifiers were discarded rather than binned into consensus sequences. MiTCR, set to a Q25 quality threshold and the strictest error-elimination algorithm, was used for CDR3 identification, clonotype clustering and error correction. A nonparametric unseen species model using Euler transformation provided a lower-bound estimate of total TCR beta diversity. The public reads were quality trimmed at Q25 with fastp and then assembled into clones with MiXCR by TCRdb, keeping productive beta chains. Identical CDR3 protein sequences are pooled into one entry, listed with their most common genes and DNA. TCRdb, rather than the study authors, made the V and J calls. In this sample the table shows 660,000 or so distinct CDR3 sequences, around three fifths of which occur a single time. 30% to 40% of the sample is held by the ten biggest clonotypes.

Summary of the overall study and its limitations: The long-lived group showed more naive CD4+ T cells, fewer expanded clones and increased TCR diversity than the aged group, suggesting age selection. Bulk unsorted PBMC profiling prevented conclusive comparison of naive and antigen-experienced compartments. As age increased, observed TCR beta diversity per million T cells dropped in a roughly linear way, and a significant reduction was already evident by age around 41. Estimates of total diversity based on one million sequenced T cells were regarded as lower bounds and as underestimates. Observed TCR beta diversity correlated strongly with the percentage of naive T cells measured by flow cytometry. Because donor CMV infection status was unknown, age-related changes in expanded clonotypes were potentially confounded.

Systemically healthy Caucasian individuals from Russia, some 40 in total and aged roughly 6 to 100 years, were included as donors. Each donor gave 8 to 10 milliliters of peripheral blood, collected into EDTA-treated Vacutainer tubes. PBMCs were isolated by Ficoll-Paque density-gradient centrifugation, with at least 6 million obtained per sample. Total RNA, at least 6 micrograms per sample, was extracted from PBMCs with Trizol reagent. For every donor, flow cytometry on a PBMC aliquot measured the percentage of naive CD45RAhigh/CD27high T cells. The germline V gene encodes CDR1 SEHNR and CDR2 FQNEAQ (reference sequence). The CDR3 goes from the cysteine to the phenylalanine over 14 residues. The read is trimmed to its CDR3 DNA, 42 bases read in frame from base 1. Trimming removed 5 bases from V and 5 bases from J, leaving 13 bases between the germline ends.

This chain is built from TRBV7-9 and TRBJ2-1; the D gene is possibly TRBD1, with 6 bases matching. Sequenced: blood. The sequence was collected from a man aged 55 to 70 in good health. The nucleotide sequence reads TGTGCCAGCAGCCGCGCTCGACAGGACAATGAGCAGTTCTTC. Its amino acids are CASSRARQDNEQFF.